These 8 T cell receptor beta chains were sequenced from one sample in a study of cytomegalovirus exposure and HLA in healthy donors. This PCR relied on a set of 60 Vbeta primers and 13 Jbeta primers. Sequenced by immunoSEQ multiplex PCR; TCRdb stores in-frame clones only, minus some. This sample yields 120,000 to 150,000 clones, of which about three quarters are seen a single time; over 13% belongs to the top ten. Sequencing used PBMCs. These receptors were collected from a human donor in good health.

J is TRBJ2-7 and V is TRBV18, with TRBD1 as a possible D gene (6 bases). The V gene lost 3 bases and the J gene lost 2 bases, with 14 bases spanning the gap. Per germline, CDR1 KGHSH and CDR2 LQKENI. The CDR3 consists of 15 residues. Written as DNA, the CDR3 is TGTGCCAGCTCACCTTATAGGACAGACCCCTACGAGCAGTACTTC. It is translated as CASSPYRTDPYEQYF.

The table lists this clone with a few counts. The chain recombines TRBV9 with TRBJ2-1; TRBD2 matches 7 bases. V lost 0 bases and J lost 1; bases outside the gene matches: 7. This CDR3 is built from 17 residues. The V gene's germline CDR1 is SGDLS and CDR2 YYNGEE. CDR3 protein: CASSVASAGLSYNEQFF. CDR3 bases: TGTGCCAGCAGCGTAGCTTCGGCGGGACTATCCTACAATGAGCAGTTCTTC.

This clone was seen a handful of times. At one end the junction does not follow the germline gene, possibly because of a read error. The V and J genes are TRBV7-9 and TRBJ2-7; D possibly corresponds to TRBD2 (6 bases). Per germline, CDR1 SEHNR and CDR2 FQNEAQ (reference sequence). The CDR3 has 12 amino acids. The CDR3 spells CASSPNRDSRFF. CDR3 DNA sequence: TGTGCCAGCAGCCCCAACCGGGACTCCCGTTTCTTC.

This chain links TRBV5-1 with TRBJ2-5; D is ambiguous. CDR3 length: 12 amino acids. From germline, CDR1 is SGHRS and CDR2 YFSETQ. V dropped 0 bases and J dropped 5 bases, with 5 bases sitting between them. The DNA for the CDR3 is TGCGCCAGCAGCTTGGCACTTGAGACCCAGTACTTC. Its translation: CASSLALETQYF.

This clone was counted only a few times. DNA for the CDR3: TGTGCCAGCAGCCCCGGGGGGTGGGGGGTTACTAATGAAAAACTGTTTTTT. Protein: CASSPGGWGVTNEKLFF. The chain couples TRBV4-2 to TRBJ1-4, with a weak D call TRBD1 (5 bases). Trimming took 4 bases from V and 2 from J, leaving 17 bases between them. The CDR3 totals 17 residues. The germline V gene encodes CDR1 LGHNA and CDR2 YNFKEQ.

This chain connects TRBV2 to TRBJ1-4; a weak D match, TRBD1 (6 bases). V shed 6 bases and J shed 6 bases, with 11 bases lying between them. The CDR3 is made up of 13 amino acids. Germline V gives CDR1 SNHLY, CDR2 FYNNEI. CDR3: CASRGGVHEKLFF. The CDR3 DNA sequence: TGTGCCAGCAGAGGGGGGGTTCATGAAAAACTGTTTTTT. The entire variable domain, with the rest obtained from reference TRBV2 and TRBJ1-4, is as follows: EPEVTQTPSHQVTQMGQEVILRCVPISNHLYFYWYRQILGQKVEFLVSFYNNEISEKSEIFDDQFSVERPDGSNFTLKIRSTKLEDSAMYFCASRGGVHEKLFFGSGTQLSVL.

The sample holds a few counts of this clone. V is TRBV4-1 and J is TRBJ1-1; 8 bases are shared with TRBD1. The junction had 4 bases not matched to a gene; V was cut back by 2 bases and J by 5 bases. The CDR3 sequence is 14 residues long. In germline, CDR1 is MGHRA, CDR2 YSYEKL. The CDR3 protein is CASSQQGALTEAFF. The CDR3 DNA reads as TGCGCCAGCAGCCAACAGGGGGCGCTTACTGAAGCTTTCTTT.

The V call is TRBV11-2, the J call TRBJ2-7; D is possibly TRBD2 (6 bases). V lost 3 bases, J lost 6 bases, and 12 bases lay in between. The CDR3 sequence is 13 residues long. Germline V gene data show CDR1 as SGHAT and CDR2 as FQNNGV. In DNA, the CDR3 is TGTGCCAGCAGCTTCGGGACTCTTTCCGAGCAGTACTTC. Protein sequence: CASSFGTLSEQYF.